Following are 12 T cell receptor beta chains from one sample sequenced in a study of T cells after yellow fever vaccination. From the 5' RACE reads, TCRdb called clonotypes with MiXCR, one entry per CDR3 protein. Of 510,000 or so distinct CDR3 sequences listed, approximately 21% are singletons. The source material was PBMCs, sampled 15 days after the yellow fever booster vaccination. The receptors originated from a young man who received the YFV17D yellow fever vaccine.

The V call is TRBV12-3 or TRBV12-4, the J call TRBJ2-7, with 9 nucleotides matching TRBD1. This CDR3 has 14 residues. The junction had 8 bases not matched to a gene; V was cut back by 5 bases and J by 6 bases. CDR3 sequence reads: CASSPDRGTGEQYF. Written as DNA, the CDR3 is TGTGCCAGCAGTCCGGACAGGGGAACAGGCGAGCAGTACTTC.

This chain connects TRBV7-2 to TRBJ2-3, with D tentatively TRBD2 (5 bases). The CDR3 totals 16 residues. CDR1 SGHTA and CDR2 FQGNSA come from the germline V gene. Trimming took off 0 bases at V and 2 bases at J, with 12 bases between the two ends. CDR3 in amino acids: CASSLAPGVFTDTQYF. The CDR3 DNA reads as TGTGCCAGCAGCTTAGCGCCCGGGGTTTTCACAGATACGCAGTATTTT.

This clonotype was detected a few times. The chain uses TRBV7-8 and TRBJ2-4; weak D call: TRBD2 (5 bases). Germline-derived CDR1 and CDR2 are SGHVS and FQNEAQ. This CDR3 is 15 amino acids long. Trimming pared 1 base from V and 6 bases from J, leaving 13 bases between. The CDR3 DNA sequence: TGTGCCAGCAGCTTAGTTTGGGGAGAAGGAAACATTCAGTACTTC. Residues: CASSLVWGEGNIQYF.

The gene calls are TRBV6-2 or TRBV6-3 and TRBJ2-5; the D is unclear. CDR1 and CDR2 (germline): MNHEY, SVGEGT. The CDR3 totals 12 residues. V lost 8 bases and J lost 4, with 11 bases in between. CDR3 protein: CASRLSGETQYF. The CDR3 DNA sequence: TGTGCCAGCCGTTTGTCCGGAGAGACCCAGTACTTC.

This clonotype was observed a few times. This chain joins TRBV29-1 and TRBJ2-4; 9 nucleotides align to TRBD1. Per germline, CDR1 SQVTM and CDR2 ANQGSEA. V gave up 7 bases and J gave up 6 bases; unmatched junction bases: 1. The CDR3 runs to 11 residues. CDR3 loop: CSAGQGNIQYF. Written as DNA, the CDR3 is TGCAGCGCGGGACAGGGAAACATTCAGTACTTC.

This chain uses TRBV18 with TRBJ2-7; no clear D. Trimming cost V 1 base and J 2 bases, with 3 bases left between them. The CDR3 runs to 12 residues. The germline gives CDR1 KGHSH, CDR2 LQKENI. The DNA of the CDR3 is TGTGCCAGCTCACCACAGGCCTACGAGCAGTACTTC. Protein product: CASSPQAYEQYF.

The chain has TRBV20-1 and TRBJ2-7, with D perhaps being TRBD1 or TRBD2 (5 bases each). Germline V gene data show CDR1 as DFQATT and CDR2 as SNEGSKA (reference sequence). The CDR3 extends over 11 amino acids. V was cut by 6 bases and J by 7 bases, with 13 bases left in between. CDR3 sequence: CSATDGTEQYF. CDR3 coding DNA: TGCAGTGCCACGGACGGGACGGAGCAGTACTTC.

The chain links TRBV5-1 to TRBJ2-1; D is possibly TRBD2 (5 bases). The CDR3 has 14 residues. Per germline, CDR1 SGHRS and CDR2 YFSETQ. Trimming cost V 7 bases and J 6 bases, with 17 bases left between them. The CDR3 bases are TGCGCCAGCCGCCCTAGCTCAGGCGGCAATGAGCAGTTCTTC. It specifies CASRPSSGGNEQFF.

CDR3 DNA sequence: TGTGCCAGCAGCTCCGCGGCGGGGCCGATGTACGAGCAGTACTTC. It specifies CASSSAAGPMYEQYF. V usage is TRBV7-9 and J usage is TRBJ2-7; D is possibly TRBD2 (6 bases). This CDR3 has 15 residues. Trimming cost V 4 bases and J 4 bases, with 17 bases left between them. CDR1 is SEHNR and CDR2 is FQNEAQ in the germline V gene (reference sequence). The full variable domain, its missing parts supplied by reference TRBV7-9 and TRBJ2-7, is DTGVSQNPRHKITKRGQNVTFRCDPISEHNRLYWYRQTLGQGPEFLTYFQNEAQLEKSRLLSDRFSAERPKGSFSTLEIQRTEQGDSAMYLCASSSAAGPMYEQYFGPGTRLTVT.

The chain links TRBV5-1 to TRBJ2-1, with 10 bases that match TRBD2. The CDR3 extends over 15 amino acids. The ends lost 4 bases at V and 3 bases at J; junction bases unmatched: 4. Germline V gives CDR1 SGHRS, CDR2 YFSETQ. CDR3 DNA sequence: TGCGCCAGCAGCCCCAGCGGGAGGGACTACAATGAGCAGTTCTTC. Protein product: CASSPSGRDYNEQFF. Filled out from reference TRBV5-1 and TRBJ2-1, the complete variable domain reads KAGVTQTPRYLIKTRGQQVTLSCSPISGHRSVSWYQQTPGQGLQFLFEYFSETQRNKGNFPGRFSGRQFSNSRSEMNVSTLELGDSALYLCASSPSGRDYNEQFFGPGTRLTVL.

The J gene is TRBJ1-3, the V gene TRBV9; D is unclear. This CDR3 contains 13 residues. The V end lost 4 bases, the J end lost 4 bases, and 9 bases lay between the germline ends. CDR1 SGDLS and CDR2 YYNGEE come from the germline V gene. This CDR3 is CASSPRIGNTIYF. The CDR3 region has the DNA TGTGCCAGCAGCCCCCGGATCGGAAACACCATATATTTT.

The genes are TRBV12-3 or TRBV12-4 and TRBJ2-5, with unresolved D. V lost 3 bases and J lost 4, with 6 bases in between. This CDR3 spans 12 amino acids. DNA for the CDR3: TGTGCCAGCAGTTTTGTTATAGAGACCCAGTACTTC. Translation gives CASSFVIETQYF.